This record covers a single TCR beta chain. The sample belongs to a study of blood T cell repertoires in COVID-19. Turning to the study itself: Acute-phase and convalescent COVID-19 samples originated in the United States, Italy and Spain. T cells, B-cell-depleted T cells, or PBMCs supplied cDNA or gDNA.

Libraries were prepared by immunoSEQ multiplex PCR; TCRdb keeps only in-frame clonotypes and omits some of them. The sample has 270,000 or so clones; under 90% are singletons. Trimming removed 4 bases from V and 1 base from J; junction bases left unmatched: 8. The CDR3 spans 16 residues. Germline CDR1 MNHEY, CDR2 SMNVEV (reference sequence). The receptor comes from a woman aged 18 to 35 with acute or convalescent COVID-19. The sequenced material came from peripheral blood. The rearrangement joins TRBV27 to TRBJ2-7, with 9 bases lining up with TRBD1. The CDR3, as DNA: TGTGCCAGCAGTTGGGGGCCGGGACAGGGTTCCTACGAGCAGTACTTC. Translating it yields CASSWGPGQGSYEQYF.